These 15 T cell receptor beta chains were all obtained from the same sample, sequenced in a study of long-term antiretroviral therapy in people with HIV (dated by TCRdb to the early 2020s). The immunoSEQ hsTCRB v3.0 assay was used at survey level resolution to sequence the TRB variable region. The clones in this table, taken by TCRdb from immuneACCESS, are in-frame only. Not every clone is retained; where verified, under half of the shortfall comes from an unresolved V gene, and the cause of the rest is unknown. In all, the sample holds about 21,000 clones, and approximately 81% of those were seen once. Around 8.1% of the sample is in the top ten clones. The source material was unsorted PBMCs, sampled at the start of antiretroviral therapy. The receptors were gathered from a middle-aged man with HIV.

This clone was found a few times. The rearrangement joins TRBV29-1 to TRBJ1-1; D remains ambiguous. Germline V gene lookup returns CDR1 SQVTM and CDR2 ANQGSEA. Trimming took off 6 bases at V and 8 bases at J, with 16 bases between the two ends. CDR3 length equals 12 residues. CDR3 protein: CSVRTGALEAFF. CDR3 bases: TGCAGCGTGAGAACGGGAGCCCTAGAAGCTTTCTTT.

The rearrangement uses TRBV7-2 and TRBJ1-5; the D is unclear. CDR3 size: 14 residues. Germline V CDR1 and CDR2: SGHTA, FQGNSA. The V end lost 2 bases, the J end lost 0 bases, and 5 bases lay between the germline ends. The CDR3 protein is CASSLSLSNQPQHF. The CDR3 region has the DNA TGTGCCAGCAGCTTATCTCTTAGCAATCAGCCCCAGCATTTT.

The J gene is TRBJ2-5, the V gene TRBV14; D may match TRBD1 or TRBD2 (5 bases each). Deletions cut 0 bases from V and 2 bases from J, with 10 bases between. The CDR3 contains 15 residues. CDR1 SGHDN and CDR2 FVKESK come from the germline V gene. The CDR3 sequence: CASSQEEGRQETQYF. The CDR3 coding sequence is TGTGCCAGCAGCCAAGAAGAGGGACGGCAAGAGACCCAGTACTTC.

This clone occurred once. The J gene is TRBJ2-2, the V gene TRBV29-1; tentative D call: TRBD2 (5 bases). V was pared by 4 bases and J by 1 base, with 7 bases between. The length of the CDR3 is 13 residues. Germline V gives CDR1 SQVTM, CDR2 ANQGSEA. CDR3 sequence: CSVASGNTGELFF. Here the CDR3 DNA reads TGCAGCGTTGCGAGCGGGAACACCGGGGAGCTGTTTTTT.

The rearrangement joins TRBV30 to TRBJ1-6; possible D gene TRBD1, 6 bases. The V and J ends lost 0 bases and 15 bases respectively, with 21 bases between them. CDR3 length: 15 amino acids. Germline V gives CDR1 GTSNPN, CDR2 SVGIG (reference sequence). The CDR3 reads CAWSVGLTFRGLLHF. CDR3 nucleotides: TGTGCCTGGAGTGTCGGTCTGACATTCAGGGGTCTCCTCCACTTT.

V and J are TRBV2 and TRBJ2-7; D not resolved. Germline V gene sequence: CDR1 SNHLY, CDR2 FYNNEI. CDR3 length equals 13 residues. Trimming shortened V by 7 bases and J by 1 base, and 11 bases separated the two germline ends. As DNA, the CDR3 is TGTGCCAGCATGGGTCCTTTTTCCTACGAGCAGTACTTC. As protein: CASMGPFSYEQYF. Supplemented by reference TRBV2 and TRBJ2-7, the full variable domain reads EPEVTQTPSHQVTQMGQEVILRCVPISNHLYFYWYRQILGQKVEFLVSFYNNEISEKSEIFDDQFSVERPDGSNFTLKIRSTKLEDSAMYFCASMGPFSYEQYFGPGTRLTVT.

V gene TRBV5-1 combines with J gene TRBJ2-2; D may be TRBD1 (6 bases). Per the germline V gene, CDR1 is SGHRS and CDR2 is YFSETQ. CDR3 size: 15 residues. V was pared by 3 bases and J by 5 bases, with 14 bases between. The CDR3 loop reads CASSSGTLTTGELFF. The CDR3 coding sequence is TGCGCCAGCAGCTCCGGGACACTGACTACCGGGGAGCTGTTTTTT. Variable domain in full (rest from reference TRBV5-1 and TRBJ2-2): KAGVTQTPRYLIKTRGQQVTLSCSPISGHRSVSWYQQTPGQGLQFLFEYFSETQRNKGNFPGRFSGRQFSNSRSEMNVSTLELGDSALYLCASSSGTLTTGELFFGEGSRLTVL.

In DNA, the CDR3 is TGTGCCAGTAGTATAGGGAACACCGGGGAGCTGTTTTTT. Residues: CASSIGNTGELFF. V and J are TRBV19 and TRBJ2-2, with D unclear. Trimming took off 1 base at V and 1 base at J, with 1 base between the two ends. Germline V CDR1 and CDR2: LNHDA, SQIVND (reference sequence). This CDR3 spans 13 amino acids.

This chain links TRBV5-5 with TRBJ1-1; D is unresolved. The CDR3 totals 13 residues. Germline CDR1 reads SGHKS; CDR2 reads YYEKEE (reference sequence). Deletions cut 5 bases from V and 1 base from J, with 9 bases between. CDR3 sequence reads: CASRRWGNTEAFF. The CDR3 nucleotides read TGTGCCAGCAGACGTTGGGGGAACACTGAAGCTTTCTTT.

The gene calls are TRBV6-5 and TRBJ1-5, with D possibly matching TRBD1 (6 bases). The CDR3 is made up of 15 amino acids. The V end lost 2 bases, the J end lost 7 bases, and 15 bases lay between the germline ends. From germline, CDR1 is MNHEY and CDR2 SVGAGI. The CDR3 loop is CASSYNGGAGQPQHF. As DNA, the CDR3 is TGTGCCAGCAGTTACAATGGGGGCGCGGGGCAGCCCCAGCATTTT.

This clone was seen once. Mismatch with germline at one junction end may stem from a read error. The rearrangement links TRBV29-1 to TRBJ1-2, with D unclear. Germline CDR1 reads SQVTM; CDR2 reads ANQGSEA. This CDR3 has 14 residues. The CDR3 sequence: CSVEAGSSAYGYTF. The CDR3 coding sequence is TGCAGCGTCGAAGCGGGATCCTCGGCCTATGGCTACACCTTC.

V is TRBV6-4 and J is TRBJ1-1, with D possibly matching TRBD1 (6 bases). The V end was cut by 6 bases, the J end by 5 bases, with 16 bases between. Germline CDR1 reads MRHNA; CDR2 reads SNTAGT. CDR3 length: 14 amino acids. The CDR3 region is CASSRAGEKTEAFF. The CDR3 DNA sequence: TGTGCCAGCAGCCGTGCAGGGGAGAAAACTGAAGCTTTCTTT.

V and J are TRBV15 and TRBJ1-5; D gene ambiguous. CDR3 length equals 15 residues. Trimming pared 5 bases from V and 0 bases from J, leaving 11 bases between. Germline lookup yields CDR1 LNHNV and CDR2 YYDKDF (reference sequence). Written as DNA, the CDR3 is TGTGCCACCAGCCCCCAGAGGTATAGCAATCAGCCCCAGCATTTT. Its translation is CATSPQRYSNQPQHF.

This clone was seen only a few times. The chain uses TRBV14 and TRBJ1-6; no definite D call. The length of the CDR3 is 16 residues. The V end lost 0 bases, the J end lost 0 bases, and 6 bases lay between the germline ends. Germline values: CDR1 SGHDN, CDR2 FVKESK. The CDR3 DNA reads as TGTGCCAGCAGCCAAGAACCCAGCTCCTATAATTCACCCCTCCACTTT. Its protein product is CASSQEPSSYNSPLHF.

The chain is built from TRBV11-2 and TRBJ1-1; no reliable D call. CDR3 size: 14 residues. Trimming stripped 4 bases from V and 0 bases from J, with 9 bases between. CDR1 is SGHAT and CDR2 is FQNNGV in the germline V gene. The CDR3 coding sequence is TGTGCCAGCAGCTCTGGGAGGCTGAACACTGAAGCTTTCTTT. Translating it yields CASSSGRLNTEAFF.